This T cell receptor beta chain was sequenced during a study of graft-versus-host responses after intestinal transplantation. The assay was immunoSEQ multiplex PCR, and TCRdb's table has in-frame clones only and misses some. In the table there are about 120,000 clones, 85% to 95% of which are singletons. Concerning this clone: Its antigen remains unknown.

The sequence was obtained from a human donor who received an intestinal transplant. Specimen: unstimulated CD4+ T cells sorted from spleen or lymph node cells, collected before intestinal transplant.

The CDR3 nucleotides read TGTGCCAGCAGTTACACAGGGGTCCAGGGCTACACCTTC. It yields the protein CASSYTGVQGYTF. The V call is TRBV6-5, the J call TRBJ1-2, with 7 bases lining up with TRBD1. CDR3 length: 13 residues. With V trimmed by 2 bases and J by 8 bases, 5 bases remained unmatched. The germline V gene encodes CDR1 MNHEY and CDR2 SVGAGI.